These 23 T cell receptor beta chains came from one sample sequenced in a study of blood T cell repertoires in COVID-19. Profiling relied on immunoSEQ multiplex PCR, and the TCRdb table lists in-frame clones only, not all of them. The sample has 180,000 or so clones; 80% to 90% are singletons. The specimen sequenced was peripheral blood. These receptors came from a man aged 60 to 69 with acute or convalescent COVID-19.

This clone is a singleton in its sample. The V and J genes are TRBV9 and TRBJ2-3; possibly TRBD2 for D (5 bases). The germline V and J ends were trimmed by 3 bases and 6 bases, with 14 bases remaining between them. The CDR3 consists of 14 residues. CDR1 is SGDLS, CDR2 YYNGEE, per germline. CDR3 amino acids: CASSAGLGGDTQYF. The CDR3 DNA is TGTGCCAGCAGCGCCGGACTTGGTGGGGATACGCAGTATTTT.

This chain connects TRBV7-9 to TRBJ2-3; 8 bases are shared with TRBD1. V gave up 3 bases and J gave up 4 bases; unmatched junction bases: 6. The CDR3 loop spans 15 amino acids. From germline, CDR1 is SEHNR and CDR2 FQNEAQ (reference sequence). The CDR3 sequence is CASSFELTGADTQYF. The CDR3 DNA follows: TGTGCCAGCAGCTTTGAGTTGACAGGGGCAGATACGCAGTATTTT.

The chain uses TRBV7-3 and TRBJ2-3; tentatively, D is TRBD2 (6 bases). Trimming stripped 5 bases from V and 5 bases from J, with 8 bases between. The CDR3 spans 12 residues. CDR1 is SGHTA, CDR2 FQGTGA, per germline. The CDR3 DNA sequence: TGTGCCAGCAGCCCGACTAGAGATACGCAGTATTTT. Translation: CASSPTRDTQYF.

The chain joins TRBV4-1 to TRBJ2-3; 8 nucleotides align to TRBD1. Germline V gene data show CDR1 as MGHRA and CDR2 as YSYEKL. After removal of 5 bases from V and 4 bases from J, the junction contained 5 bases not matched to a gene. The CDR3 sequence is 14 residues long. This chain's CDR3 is CASSIQGGPDTQYF. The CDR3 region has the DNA TGCGCCAGCAGCATACAGGGGGGCCCAGATACGCAGTATTTT.

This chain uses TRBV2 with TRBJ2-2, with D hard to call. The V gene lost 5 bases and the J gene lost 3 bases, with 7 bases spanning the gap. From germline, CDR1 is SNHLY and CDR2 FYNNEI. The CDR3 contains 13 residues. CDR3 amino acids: CASSRLDTGELFF. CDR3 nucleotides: TGTGCCAGCAGTCGACTTGACACCGGGGAGCTGTTTTTT.

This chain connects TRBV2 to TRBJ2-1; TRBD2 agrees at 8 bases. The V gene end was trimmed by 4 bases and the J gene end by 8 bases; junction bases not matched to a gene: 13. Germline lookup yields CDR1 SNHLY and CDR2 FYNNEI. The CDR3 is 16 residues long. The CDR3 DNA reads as TGTGCCAGCAGTGCAACTAGCGGCATTCCTGGGGATGAGCAGTTCTTC. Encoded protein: CASSATSGIPGDEQFF.

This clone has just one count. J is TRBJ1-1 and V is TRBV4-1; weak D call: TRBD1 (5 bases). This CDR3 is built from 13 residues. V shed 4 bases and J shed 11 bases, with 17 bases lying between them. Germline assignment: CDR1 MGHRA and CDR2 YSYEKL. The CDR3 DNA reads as TGCGCCAGCAGCCCGTCTGGGGGGGTTGGGGCTTTCTTT. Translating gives CASSPSGGVGAFF.

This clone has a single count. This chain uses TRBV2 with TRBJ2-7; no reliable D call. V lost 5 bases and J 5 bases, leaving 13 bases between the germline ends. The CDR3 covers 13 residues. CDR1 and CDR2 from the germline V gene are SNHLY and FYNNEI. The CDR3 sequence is CASSSTRLHEQYF. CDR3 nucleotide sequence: TGTGCCAGCAGTTCGACACGGCTCCACGAGCAGTACTTC.

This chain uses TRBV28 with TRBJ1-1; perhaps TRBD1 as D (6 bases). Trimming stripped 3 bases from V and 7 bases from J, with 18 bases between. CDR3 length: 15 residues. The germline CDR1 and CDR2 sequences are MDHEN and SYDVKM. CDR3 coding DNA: TGTGCCAGCAGTTTTTCGTCGACAGGCCCAATTGAAGCTTTCTTT. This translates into CASSFSSTGPIEAFF.

CDR3 sequence reads: CASSSLTGVREKLFF. The CDR3 DNA follows: TGTGCCAGCAGTTCCCTTACAGGGGTTAGGGAAAAACTGTTTTTT. The V and J genes are TRBV27 and TRBJ1-4; the match to TRBD1 covers 7 bases. The CDR3 totals 15 residues. Per the germline V gene, CDR1 is MNHEY and CDR2 is SMNVEV (reference sequence). V was pared by 4 bases and J by 8 bases, with 10 bases of the junction left unmatched.

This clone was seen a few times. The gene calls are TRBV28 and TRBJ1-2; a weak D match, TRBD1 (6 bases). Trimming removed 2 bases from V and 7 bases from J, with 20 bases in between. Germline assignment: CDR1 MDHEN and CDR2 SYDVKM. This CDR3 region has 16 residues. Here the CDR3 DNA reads TGTGCCAGCAGTTTAGCGGTCGGGGCAGGGGCCGCTGGCTACACCTTC. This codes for CASSLAVGAGAAGYTF.

The DNA of the CDR3 is TGCGCCAGCAGCGGGGGACAGATCAGCAATGAGCAGTTCTTC. Translated, it gives CASSGGQISNEQFF. The chain employs TRBV5-1 and TRBJ2-1; 7 nucleotides agree with TRBD1. Germline CDR1 reads SGHRS; CDR2 reads YFSETQ. With V trimmed by 4 bases and J by 6 bases, 7 bases remained unmatched. This CDR3 is 14 amino acids long.

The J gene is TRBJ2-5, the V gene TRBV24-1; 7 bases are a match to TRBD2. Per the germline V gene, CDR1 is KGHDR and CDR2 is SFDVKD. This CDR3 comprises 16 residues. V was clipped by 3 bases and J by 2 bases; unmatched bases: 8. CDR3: CATSDAPSGGQETQYF. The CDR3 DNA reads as TGTGCCACCAGTGATGCCCCATCCGGGGGGCAAGAGACCCAGTACTTC.

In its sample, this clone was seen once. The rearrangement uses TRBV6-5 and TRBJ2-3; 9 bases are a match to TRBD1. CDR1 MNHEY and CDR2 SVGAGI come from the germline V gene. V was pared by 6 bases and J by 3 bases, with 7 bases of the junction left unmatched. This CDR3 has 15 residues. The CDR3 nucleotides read TGTGCCAGCAGCCAAACCGGGACAGGGACAGATACGCAGTATTTT. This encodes CASSQTGTGTDTQYF.

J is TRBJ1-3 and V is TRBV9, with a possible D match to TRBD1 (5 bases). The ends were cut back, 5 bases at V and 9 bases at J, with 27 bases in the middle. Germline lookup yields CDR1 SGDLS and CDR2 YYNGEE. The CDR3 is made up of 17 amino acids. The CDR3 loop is CASRPLEGILRSGTIYF. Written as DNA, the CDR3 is TGTGCCAGCAGACCTCTGGAGGGGATTCTTCGAAGCGGCACCATATATTTT.

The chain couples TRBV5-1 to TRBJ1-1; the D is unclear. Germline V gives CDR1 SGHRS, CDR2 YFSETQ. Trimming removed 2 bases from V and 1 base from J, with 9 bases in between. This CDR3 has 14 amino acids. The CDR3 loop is CASSFGVGNTEAFF. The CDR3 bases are TGCGCCAGCAGCTTCGGGGTCGGGAACACTGAAGCTTTCTTT.

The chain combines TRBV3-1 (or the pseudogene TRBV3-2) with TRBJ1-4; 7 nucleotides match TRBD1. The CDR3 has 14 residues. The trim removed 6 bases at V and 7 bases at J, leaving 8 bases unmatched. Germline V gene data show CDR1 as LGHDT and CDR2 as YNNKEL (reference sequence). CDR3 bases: TGTGCCAGCAGAGGGACGAGACAGGGTGAAAAACTGTTTTTT. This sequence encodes CASRGTRQGEKLFF.

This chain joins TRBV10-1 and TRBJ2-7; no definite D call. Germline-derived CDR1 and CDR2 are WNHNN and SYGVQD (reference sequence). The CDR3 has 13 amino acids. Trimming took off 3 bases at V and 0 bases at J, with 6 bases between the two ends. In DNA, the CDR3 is TGCGCCAGCAGTGACGGCGGCTCCTACGAGCAGTACTTC. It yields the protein CASSDGGSYEQYF.

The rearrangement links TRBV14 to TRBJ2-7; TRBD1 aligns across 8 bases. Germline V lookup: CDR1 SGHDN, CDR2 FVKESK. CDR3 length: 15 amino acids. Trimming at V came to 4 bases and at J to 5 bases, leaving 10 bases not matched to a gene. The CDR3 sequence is CASSLLDRVSHEQYF. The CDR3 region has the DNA TGTGCCAGCAGCCTTCTGGACAGGGTAAGCCACGAGCAGTACTTC.

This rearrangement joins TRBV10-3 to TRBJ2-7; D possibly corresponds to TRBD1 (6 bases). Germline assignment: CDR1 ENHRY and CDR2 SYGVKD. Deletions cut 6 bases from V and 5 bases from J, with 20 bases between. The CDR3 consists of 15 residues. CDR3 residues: CAIRGGSRVGDEQYF. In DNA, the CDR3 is TGTGCCATCAGAGGGGGAAGTAGGGTTGGAGACGAGCAGTACTTC.

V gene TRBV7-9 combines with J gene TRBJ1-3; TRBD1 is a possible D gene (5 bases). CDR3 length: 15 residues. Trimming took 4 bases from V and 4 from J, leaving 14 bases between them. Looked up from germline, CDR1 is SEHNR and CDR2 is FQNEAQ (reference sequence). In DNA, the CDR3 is TGTGCCAGCAGCTCGTCGACAGTTCGGGGAAACACCATATATTTT. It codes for CASSSSTVRGNTIYF.

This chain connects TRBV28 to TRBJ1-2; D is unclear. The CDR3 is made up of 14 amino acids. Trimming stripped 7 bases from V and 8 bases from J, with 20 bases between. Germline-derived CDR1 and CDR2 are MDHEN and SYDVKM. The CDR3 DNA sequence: TGTGCCAGCACCTTGGGAGGGCCGACGGGAGGCTACACCTTC. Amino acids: CASTLGGPTGGYTF.

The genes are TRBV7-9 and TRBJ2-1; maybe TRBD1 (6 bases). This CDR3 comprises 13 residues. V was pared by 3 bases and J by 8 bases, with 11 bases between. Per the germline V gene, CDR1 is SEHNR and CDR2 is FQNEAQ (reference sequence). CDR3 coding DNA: TGTGCCAGCAGCTTCCTAGGGGGATATGAGCAGTTCTTC. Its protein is CASSFLGGYEQFF.